The source of this T cell receptor (beta chain) is a study of OX40 agonist ivuxolimab in advanced cancers. CDR3 length: 15 residues. Germline CDR1 and CDR2: MNHNS and SASEGT. V shed 2 bases and J shed 1 base, with 11 bases lying between them. Method: immunoSEQ multiplex PCR; TCRdb's copy keeps in-frame clones and lacks some. This sample yields 45,000 to 65,000 clones, of which about nine tenths are seen a single time; 6% to 8% belongs to the top ten. J is TRBJ1-1 and V is TRBV6-1, with TRBD1 as a possible D gene (5 bases). This receptor was obtained from an adult with an advanced solid tumor such as melanoma, head and neck, liver or kidney cancer. Sequencing was performed on CD4+ or CD8+ T cells sorted from blood, taken in a trial of the OX40 agonist ivuxolimab. CDR3 nucleotide sequence: TGTGCCAGCAGTGAATTCGGGGGAGGGAACACTGAAGCTTTCTTT. It encodes CASSEFGGGNTEAFF.